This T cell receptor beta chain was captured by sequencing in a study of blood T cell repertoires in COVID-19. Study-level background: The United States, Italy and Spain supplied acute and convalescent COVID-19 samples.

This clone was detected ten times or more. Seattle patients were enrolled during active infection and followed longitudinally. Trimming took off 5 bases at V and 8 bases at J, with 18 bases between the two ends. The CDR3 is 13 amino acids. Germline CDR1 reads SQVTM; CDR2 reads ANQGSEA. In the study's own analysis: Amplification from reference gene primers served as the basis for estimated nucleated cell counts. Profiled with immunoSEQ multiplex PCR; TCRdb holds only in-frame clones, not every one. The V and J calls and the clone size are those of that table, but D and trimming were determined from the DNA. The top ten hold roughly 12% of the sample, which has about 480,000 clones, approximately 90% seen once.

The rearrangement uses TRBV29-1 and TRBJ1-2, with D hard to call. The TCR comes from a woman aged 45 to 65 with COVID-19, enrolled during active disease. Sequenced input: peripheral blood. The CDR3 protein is CSVRTPDFPGYTF. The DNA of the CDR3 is TGCAGCGTTCGCACACCCGACTTCCCCGGCTACACCTTC.